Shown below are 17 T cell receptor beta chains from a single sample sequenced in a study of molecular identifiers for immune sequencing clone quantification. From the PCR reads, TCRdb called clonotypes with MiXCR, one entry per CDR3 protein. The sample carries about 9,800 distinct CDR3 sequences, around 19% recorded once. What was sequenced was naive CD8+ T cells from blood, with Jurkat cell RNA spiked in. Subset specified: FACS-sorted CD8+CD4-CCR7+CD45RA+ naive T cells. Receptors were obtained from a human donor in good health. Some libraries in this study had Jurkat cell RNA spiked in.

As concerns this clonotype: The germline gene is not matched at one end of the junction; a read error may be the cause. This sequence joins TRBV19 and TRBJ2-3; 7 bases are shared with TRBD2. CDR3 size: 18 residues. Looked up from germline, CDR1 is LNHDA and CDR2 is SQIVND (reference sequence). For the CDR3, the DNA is TGTGCCAGTAGTATAGATGGGACTAACGGGGGTAACACAGGTACGCAGTATTTT. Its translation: CASSIDGTNGGNTGTQYF.

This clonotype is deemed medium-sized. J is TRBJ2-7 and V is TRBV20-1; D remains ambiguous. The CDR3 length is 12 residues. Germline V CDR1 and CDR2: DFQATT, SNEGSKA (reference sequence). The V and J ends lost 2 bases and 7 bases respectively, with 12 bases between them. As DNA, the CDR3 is TGCAGTGCTAGATCCAACGGAAGGGAGCAGTACTTC. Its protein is CSARSNGREQYF.

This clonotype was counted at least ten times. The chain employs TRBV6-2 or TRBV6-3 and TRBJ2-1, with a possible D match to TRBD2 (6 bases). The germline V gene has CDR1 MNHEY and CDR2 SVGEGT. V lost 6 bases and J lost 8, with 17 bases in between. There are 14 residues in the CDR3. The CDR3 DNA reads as TGTGCCAGCAGGAACTTTGCGGGATTCCATGAGCAGTTCTTC. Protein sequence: CASRNFAGFHEQFF.

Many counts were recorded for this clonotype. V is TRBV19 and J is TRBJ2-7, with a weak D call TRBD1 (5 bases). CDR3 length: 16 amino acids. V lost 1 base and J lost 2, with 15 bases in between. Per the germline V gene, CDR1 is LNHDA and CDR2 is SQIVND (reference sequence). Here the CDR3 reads CASSIGSTGSPYEQYF. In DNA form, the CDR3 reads TGTGCCAGTAGTATAGGGTCCACAGGTTCACCCTACGAGCAGTACTTC.

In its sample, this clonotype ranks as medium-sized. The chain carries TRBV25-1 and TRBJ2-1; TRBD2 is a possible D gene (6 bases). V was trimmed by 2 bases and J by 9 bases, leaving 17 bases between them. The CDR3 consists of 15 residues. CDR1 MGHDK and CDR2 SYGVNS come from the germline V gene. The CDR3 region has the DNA TGTGCCAGCAGTGAACCGGGGGAGTATGTAGGTGAGCAGTTCTTC. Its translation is CASSEPGEYVGEQFF. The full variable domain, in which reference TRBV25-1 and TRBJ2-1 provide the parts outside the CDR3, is EADIYQTPRYLVIGTGKKITLECSQTMGHDKMYWYQQDPGMELHLIHYSYGVNSTEKGDLSSESTVSRIRTEHFPLTLESARPSHTSQYLCASSEPGEYVGEQFFGPGTRLTVL.

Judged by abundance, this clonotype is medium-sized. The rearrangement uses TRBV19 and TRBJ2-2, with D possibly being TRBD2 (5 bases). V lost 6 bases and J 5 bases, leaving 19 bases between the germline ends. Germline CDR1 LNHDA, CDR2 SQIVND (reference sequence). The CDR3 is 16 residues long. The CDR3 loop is CASRDGDAGLTGELFF. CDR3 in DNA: TGTGCCAGTAGAGACGGAGATGCGGGCTTAACCGGGGAGCTGTTTTTT.

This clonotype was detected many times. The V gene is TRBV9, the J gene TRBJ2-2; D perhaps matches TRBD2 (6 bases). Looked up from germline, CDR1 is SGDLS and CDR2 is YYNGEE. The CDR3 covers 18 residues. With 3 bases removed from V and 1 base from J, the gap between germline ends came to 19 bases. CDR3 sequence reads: CASSALVGVAENTGELFF. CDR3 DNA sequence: TGTGCCAGCAGCGCACTCGTAGGAGTAGCGGAGAACACCGGGGAGCTGTTTTTT.

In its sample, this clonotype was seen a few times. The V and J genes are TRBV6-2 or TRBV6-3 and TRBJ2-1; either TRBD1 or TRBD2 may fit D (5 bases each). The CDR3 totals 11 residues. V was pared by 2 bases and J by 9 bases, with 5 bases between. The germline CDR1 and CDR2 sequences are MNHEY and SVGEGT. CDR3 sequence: CASSYGGEQFF. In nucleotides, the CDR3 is TGTGCCAGCAGTTACGGGGGTGAGCAGTTCTTC.

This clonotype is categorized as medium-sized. The CDR3 spells CASSTLAGGGTDTQYF. The CDR3, as DNA: TGTGCCAGCAGTACCCTAGCGGGAGGAGGCACAGATACGCAGTATTTT. The rearrangement joins TRBV9 to TRBJ2-3; TRBD2 matches at 11 bases. V lost 5 bases to trimming and J lost 1 base; unmatched junction nucleotides: 6. The CDR3 covers 16 residues. Germline V gene sequence: CDR1 SGDLS, CDR2 YYNGEE.

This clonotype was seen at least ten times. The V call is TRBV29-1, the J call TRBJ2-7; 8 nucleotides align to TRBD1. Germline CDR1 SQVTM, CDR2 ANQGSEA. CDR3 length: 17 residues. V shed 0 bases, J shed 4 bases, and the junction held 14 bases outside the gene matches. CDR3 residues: CSVEEPVPQGAGYEQYF. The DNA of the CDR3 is TGCAGCGTTGAAGAACCGGTCCCCCAGGGGGCAGGTTACGAGCAGTACTTC.

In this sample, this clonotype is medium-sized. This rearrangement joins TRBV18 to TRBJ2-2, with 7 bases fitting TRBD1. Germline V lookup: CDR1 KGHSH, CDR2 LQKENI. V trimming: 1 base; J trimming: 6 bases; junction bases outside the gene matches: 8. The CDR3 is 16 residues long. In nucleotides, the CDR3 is TGTGCCAGCTCACCACGAGACAGGGTGGATGCCGGGGAGCTGTTTTTT. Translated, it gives CASSPRDRVDAGELFF.

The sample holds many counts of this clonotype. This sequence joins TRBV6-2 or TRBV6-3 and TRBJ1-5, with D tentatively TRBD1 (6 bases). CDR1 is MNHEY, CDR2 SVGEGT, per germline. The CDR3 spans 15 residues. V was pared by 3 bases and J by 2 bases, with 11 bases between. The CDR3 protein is CASSYGYRGNQPQHF. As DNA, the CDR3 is TGTGCCAGCAGTTATGGTTACAGGGGCAATCAGCCCCAGCATTTT.

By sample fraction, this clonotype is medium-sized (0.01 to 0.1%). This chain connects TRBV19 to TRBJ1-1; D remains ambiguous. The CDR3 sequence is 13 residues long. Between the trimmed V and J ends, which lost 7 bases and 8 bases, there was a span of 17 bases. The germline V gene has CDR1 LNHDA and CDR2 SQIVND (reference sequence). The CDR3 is CASKGTPGPEAFF. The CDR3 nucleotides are TGTGCCAGTAAAGGAACCCCAGGTCCCGAAGCTTTCTTT.

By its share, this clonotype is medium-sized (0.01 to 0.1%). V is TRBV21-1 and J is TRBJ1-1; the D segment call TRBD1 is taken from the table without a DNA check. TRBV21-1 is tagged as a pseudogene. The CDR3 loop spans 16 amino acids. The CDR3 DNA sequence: TGTGCCAGCAGCTTTCCGGGGACAGGGGTACGGACTGAAGCTTTCTTT. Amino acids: CASSFPGTGVRTEAFF.

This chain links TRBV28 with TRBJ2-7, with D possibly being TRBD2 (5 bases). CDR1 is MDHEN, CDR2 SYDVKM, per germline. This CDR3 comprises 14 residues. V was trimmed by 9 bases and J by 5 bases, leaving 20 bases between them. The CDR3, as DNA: TGTGCCAGGAGTCCCGGGGTCTCCGAGGACGAGCAGTACTTC. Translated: CARSPGVSEDEQYF.

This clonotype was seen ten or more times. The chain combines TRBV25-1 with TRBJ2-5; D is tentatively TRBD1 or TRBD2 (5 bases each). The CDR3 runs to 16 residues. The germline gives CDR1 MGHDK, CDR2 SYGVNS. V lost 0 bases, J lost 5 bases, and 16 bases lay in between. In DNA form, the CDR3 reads TGTGCCAGCAGTGAATACTCGGGGACCCTAAGGGAGACCCAGTACTTC. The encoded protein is CASSEYSGTLRETQYF.

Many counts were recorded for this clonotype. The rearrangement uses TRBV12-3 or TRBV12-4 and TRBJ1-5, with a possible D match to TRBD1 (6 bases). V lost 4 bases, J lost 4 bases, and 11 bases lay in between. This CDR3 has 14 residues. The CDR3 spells CASSYLTGNQPQHF. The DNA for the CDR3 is TGTGCCAGCAGTTATTTAACAGGGAATCAGCCCCAGCATTTT.